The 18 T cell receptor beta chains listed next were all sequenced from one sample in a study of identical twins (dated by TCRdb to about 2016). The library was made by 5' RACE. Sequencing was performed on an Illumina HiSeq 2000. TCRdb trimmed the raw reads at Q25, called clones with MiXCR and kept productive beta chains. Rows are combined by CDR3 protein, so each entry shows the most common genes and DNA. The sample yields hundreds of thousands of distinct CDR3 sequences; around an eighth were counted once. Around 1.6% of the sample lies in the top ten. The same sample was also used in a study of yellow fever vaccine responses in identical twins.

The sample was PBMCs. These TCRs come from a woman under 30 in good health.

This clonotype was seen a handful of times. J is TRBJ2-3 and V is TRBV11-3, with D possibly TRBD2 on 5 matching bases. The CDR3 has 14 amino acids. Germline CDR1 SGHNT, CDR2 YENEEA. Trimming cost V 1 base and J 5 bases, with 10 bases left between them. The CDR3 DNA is TGTGCCAGCAGCTTAGTGAGGGCTCAAGATACGCAGTATTTT. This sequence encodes CASSLVRAQDTQYF.

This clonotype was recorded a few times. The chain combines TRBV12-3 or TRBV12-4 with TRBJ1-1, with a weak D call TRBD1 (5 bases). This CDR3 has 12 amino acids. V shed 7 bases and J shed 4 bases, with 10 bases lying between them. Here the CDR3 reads CASIGGVTEAFF. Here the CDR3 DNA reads TGTGCCAGCATCGGGGGGGTCACTGAAGCTTTCTTT.

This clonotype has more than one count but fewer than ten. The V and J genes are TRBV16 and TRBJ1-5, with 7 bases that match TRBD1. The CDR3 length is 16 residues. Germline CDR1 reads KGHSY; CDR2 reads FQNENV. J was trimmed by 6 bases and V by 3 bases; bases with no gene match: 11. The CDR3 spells CASSHSGTVNTQPQHF. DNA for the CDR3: TGTGCCAGCAGCCACTCCGGGACAGTCAATACTCAGCCCCAGCATTTT.

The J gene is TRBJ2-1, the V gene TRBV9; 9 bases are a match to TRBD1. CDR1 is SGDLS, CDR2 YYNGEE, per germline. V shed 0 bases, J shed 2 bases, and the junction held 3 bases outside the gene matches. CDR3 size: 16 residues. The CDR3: CASSVARQGAYNEQFF. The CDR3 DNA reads TGTGCCAGCAGCGTAGCTCGACAGGGGGCCTACAATGAGCAGTTCTTC.

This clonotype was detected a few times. The CDR3 DNA reads TGTGCCAGCAGCTCCTTGGGAGCGGGGGGTGGACATGAGCAGTTCTTC. The encoded protein is CASSSLGAGGGHEQFF. The chain uses TRBV11-2 and TRBJ2-1, with 9 bases aligning to TRBD2. Germline-derived CDR1 and CDR2 are SGHAT and FQNNGV. V trimming: 4 bases; J trimming: 8 bases; junction bases outside the gene matches: 12. This CDR3 has 16 residues.

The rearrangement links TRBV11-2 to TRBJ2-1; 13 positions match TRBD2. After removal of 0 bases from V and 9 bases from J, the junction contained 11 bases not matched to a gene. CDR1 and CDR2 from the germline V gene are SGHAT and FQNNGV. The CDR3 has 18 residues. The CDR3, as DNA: TGTGCCAGCAGCTTAGATTGGGGGAGGACTAGCGGGAGAGTTGAGCAGTTCTTC. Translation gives CASSLDWGRTSGRVEQFF.

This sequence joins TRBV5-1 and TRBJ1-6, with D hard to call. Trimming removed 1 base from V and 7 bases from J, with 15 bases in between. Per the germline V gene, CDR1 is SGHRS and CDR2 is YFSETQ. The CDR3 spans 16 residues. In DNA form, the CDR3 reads TGCGCCAGCAGCTTGAGCCCCGACCGGGCGAATTCACCCCTCCACTTT. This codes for CASSLSPDRANSPLHF.

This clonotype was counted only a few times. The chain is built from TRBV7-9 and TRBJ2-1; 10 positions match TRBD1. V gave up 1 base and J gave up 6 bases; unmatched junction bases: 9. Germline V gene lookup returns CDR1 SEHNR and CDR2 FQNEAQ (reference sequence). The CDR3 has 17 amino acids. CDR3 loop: CASSLGSGDRGGNEQFF. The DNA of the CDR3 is TGTGCCAGCAGCTTAGGATCTGGGGACAGGGGAGGCAATGAGCAGTTCTTC.

CDR3 nucleotides: TGCAGTGCTACCCCTAGCGGGTGGGCAGATACGCAGTATTTT. As protein: CSATPSGWADTQYF. The gene calls are TRBV20-1 and TRBJ2-3, with TRBD2 matching over 8 bases. Germline-derived CDR1 and CDR2 are DFQATT and SNEGSKA (reference sequence). This CDR3 is 14 amino acids long. J gave up 4 bases and V 4 bases, and 7 bases lay outside the gene matches.

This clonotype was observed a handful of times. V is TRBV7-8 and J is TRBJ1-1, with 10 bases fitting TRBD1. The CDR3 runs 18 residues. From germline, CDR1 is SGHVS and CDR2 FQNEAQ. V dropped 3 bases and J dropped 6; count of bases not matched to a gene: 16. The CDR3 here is CASSFTGVGQGSSSEAFF. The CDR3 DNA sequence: TGTGCCAGCAGCTTTACCGGTGTGGGACAGGGGTCGTCCTCTGAAGCTTTCTTT.

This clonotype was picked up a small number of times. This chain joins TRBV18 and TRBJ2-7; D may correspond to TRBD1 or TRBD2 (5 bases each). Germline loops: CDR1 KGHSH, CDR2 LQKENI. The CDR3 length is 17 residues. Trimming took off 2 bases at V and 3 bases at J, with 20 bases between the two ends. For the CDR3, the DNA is TGTGCCAGCTCACCAAATTGGGGGAGTATTCAGCACTACGAGCAGTACTTC. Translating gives CASSPNWGSIQHYEQYF.

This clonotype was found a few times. The CDR3 sequence is CASSDQSGTGLGQPQHF. The CDR3 DNA sequence: TGTGCCAGCAGTGATCAATCCGGGACAGGGCTTGGTCAGCCCCAGCATTTT. The genes are TRBV25-1 and TRBJ1-5, with TRBD1 identical over 9 bases. CDR1 and CDR2 from the germline V gene are MGHDK and SYGVNS. CDR3 length: 17 residues. With V trimmed by 3 bases and J by 6 bases, 12 bases remained unmatched.

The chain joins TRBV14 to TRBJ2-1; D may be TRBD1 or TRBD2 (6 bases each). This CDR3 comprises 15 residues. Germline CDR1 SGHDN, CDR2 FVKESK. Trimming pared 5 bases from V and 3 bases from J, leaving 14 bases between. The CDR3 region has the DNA TGTGCCAGCAGCTCTAAGGGGGGAGGCTACAATGAGCAGTTCTTC. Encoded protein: CASSSKGGGYNEQFF.

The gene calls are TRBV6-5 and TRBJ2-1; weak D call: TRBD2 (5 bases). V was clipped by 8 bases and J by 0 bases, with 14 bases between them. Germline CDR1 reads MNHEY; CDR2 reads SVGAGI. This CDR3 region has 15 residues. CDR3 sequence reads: CASSPGAASYNEQFF. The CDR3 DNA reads TGTGCCAGCTCTCCTGGAGCGGCCTCCTACAATGAGCAGTTCTTC.

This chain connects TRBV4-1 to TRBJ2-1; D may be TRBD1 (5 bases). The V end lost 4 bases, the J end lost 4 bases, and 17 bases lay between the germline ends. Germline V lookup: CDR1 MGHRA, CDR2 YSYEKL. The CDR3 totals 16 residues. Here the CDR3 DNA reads TGCGCCAGCAGCCCCCTAGGACACGGAGATTACAATGAGCAGTTCTTC. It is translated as CASSPLGHGDYNEQFF.

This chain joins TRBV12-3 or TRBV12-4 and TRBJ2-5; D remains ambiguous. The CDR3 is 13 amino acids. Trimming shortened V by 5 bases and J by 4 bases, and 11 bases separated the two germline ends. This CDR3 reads CASSGGYGETQYF. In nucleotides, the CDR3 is TGTGCCAGCAGTGGTGGTTATGGAGAGACCCAGTACTTC.

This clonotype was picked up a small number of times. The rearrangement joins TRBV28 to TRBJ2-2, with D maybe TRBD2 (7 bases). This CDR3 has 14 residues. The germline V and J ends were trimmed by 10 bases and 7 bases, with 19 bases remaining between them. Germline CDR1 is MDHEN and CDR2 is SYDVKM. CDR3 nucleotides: TGTGCCACGGGGGGAGGGGGGCCTGACGGGGAGCTGTTTTTT. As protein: CATGGGGPDGELFF.

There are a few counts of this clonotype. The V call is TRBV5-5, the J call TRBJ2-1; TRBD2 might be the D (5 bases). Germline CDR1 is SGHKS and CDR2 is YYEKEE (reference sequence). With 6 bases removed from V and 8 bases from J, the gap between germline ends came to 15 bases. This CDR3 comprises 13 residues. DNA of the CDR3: TGTGCCAGCACCTCAGCCGGGGAATATGAGCAGTTCTTC. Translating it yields CASTSAGEYEQFF.